These 12 T cell receptor beta chains were all obtained from the same sample, sequenced in a study of beta chain features in type 1 diabetes. These receptors' targets are unknown. Study-level points and caveats: Moderate yet significant TCRB CDR3 shortening was seen in Type 1 diabetes patients in all four CD4+ subsets.

The authors reverse transcribed all of the isolated RNA, so sequencing captured expressed TCRB transcripts. Profiling relied on immunoSEQ multiplex PCR, and the TCRdb table lists in-frame clones only, not all of them. The repertoire consists of some 360,000 clones, with around a tenth occurring once and the leading ten covering roughly 0.6%. The specimen was central memory CD4+ T cells from blood. Receptors were obtained from a man in his thirties or forties with type 1 diabetes.

This clone was recorded many times. The rearrangement links TRBV10-3 to TRBJ2-2; no reliable D call. The germline CDR1 and CDR2 sequences are ENHRY and SYGVKD. Between the trimmed V and J ends, which lost 4 bases and 0 bases, there was a span of 15 bases. CDR3 length: 17 amino acids. The CDR3: CAISGHLGASNTGELFF. The CDR3 DNA reads TGTGCCATCAGTGGCCACCTTGGCGCCTCGAACACCGGGGAGCTGTTTTTT.

This clone has more than one count but fewer than ten. V usage is TRBV5-7 and J usage is TRBJ1-2; 7 bases agree with TRBD1. TRBV5-7 is classed as an ORF, of uncertain function. The CDR3 consists of 18 residues. Trimming removed 1 base from V and 0 bases from J; junction bases left unmatched: 12. CDR3 residues: CASSLLVGGNVTNYGYTF. CDR3 bases: TGTGCCAGCAGCTTGCTCGTAGGGGGCAATGTCACTAACTATGGCTACACCTTC.

This clone was found a few times. The V and J genes are TRBV29-1 and TRBJ2-1, with 7 nucleotides matching TRBD2. The V gene end was trimmed by 8 bases and the J gene end by 6 bases; junction bases not matched to a gene: 13. Germline CDR1 reads SQVTM; CDR2 reads ANQGSEA. The CDR3 covers 14 residues. As DNA, the CDR3 is TGCAGCTCCACGAGGGCTACGGGGGGCAATGAGCAGTTCTTC. It specifies CSSTRATGGNEQFF.

This clone was observed a handful of times. The V call is TRBV7-2, the J call TRBJ1-1, with 9 nucleotides matching TRBD1. Germline V gene lookup returns CDR1 SGHTA and CDR2 FQGNSA. CDR3 size: 15 residues. The J segment lost 1 base and the V segment lost 5 bases, leaving 5 bases of the junction unmatched. The CDR3 sequence: CASSPRTGENTEAFF. DNA of the CDR3: TGTGCCAGCAGCCCCCGGACAGGGGAGAACACTGAAGCTTTCTTT.

This chain joins TRBV11-2 and TRBJ2-7, with D possibly matching TRBD1 (5 bases). With 5 bases removed from V and 7 bases from J, the gap between germline ends came to 15 bases. There are 13 residues in the CDR3. Germline values: CDR1 SGHAT, CDR2 FQNNGV. The CDR3 is CASSQEGATEQYF. CDR3 sequence (DNA): TGTGCCAGCAGCCAAGAAGGGGCCACGGAGCAGTACTTC.

This clone was found many times. The V call is TRBV7-7, the J call TRBJ2-1, with D uncertain. Germline V CDR1 and CDR2: SSHAT, FNYEAQ (reference sequence). The CDR3 totals 13 residues. Trimming cost V 5 bases and J 10 bases, with 15 bases left between them. The CDR3 DNA follows: TGTGCCAGCAGCGCCCATTTAAAGAAGGAGCAGTTCTTC. Its translation is CASSAHLKKEQFF.

This clone was recorded at least ten times. The genes are TRBV7-9 and TRBJ2-7; D could derive from TRBD1 or TRBD2 (5 bases each). Germline CDR1 reads SEHNR; CDR2 reads FQNEAQ (reference sequence). Trimming removed 5 bases at V and 5 bases at J, with 19 bases between. CDR3 length equals 15 residues. The CDR3 reads CASSPPEGYTHEQYF. CDR3 coding DNA: TGTGCCAGCAGCCCCCCTGAGGGGTATACTCACGAGCAGTACTTC. The full variable domain, in which reference TRBV7-9 and TRBJ2-7 provide the parts outside the CDR3, is DTGVSQNPRHKITKRGQNVTFRCDPISEHNRLYWYRQTLGQGPEFLTYFQNEAQLEKSRLLSDRFSAERPKGSFSTLEIQRTEQGDSAMYLCASSPPEGYTHEQYFGPGTRLTVT.

The chain couples TRBV9 to TRBJ2-1, with 7 bases matching TRBD2. CDR3 length: 16 amino acids. CDR1 and CDR2 from the germline V gene are SGDLS and YYNGEE. The ends lost 4 bases at V and 4 bases at J; junction bases unmatched: 11. This CDR3 is CASSPWGSGSYNEQFF. In nucleotides, the CDR3 is TGTGCCAGCAGCCCCTGGGGTAGCGGGTCATACAATGAGCAGTTCTTC.

This clone was picked up a small number of times. The chain combines TRBV6-1 with TRBJ1-5; 7 positions agree with TRBD1. With V trimmed by 0 bases and J by 6 bases, 11 bases remained unmatched. The CDR3 is 17 residues long. Germline values: CDR1 MNHNS, CDR2 SASEGT. The CDR3 nucleotides are TGTGCCAGCAGTGAAGCGCTTCGAACAGGGGCCCTTCAGCCCCAGCATTTT. Its translation is CASSEALRTGALQPQHF.

The chain carries TRBV11-2 and TRBJ2-2, with D possibly TRBD2 on 7 matching bases. V lost 1 base and J 6 bases, leaving 15 bases between the germline ends. Looked up from germline, CDR1 is SGHAT and CDR2 is FQNNGV. The CDR3 is 16 amino acids. The CDR3 region is CASSLVRGPRAGELFF. Here the CDR3 DNA reads TGTGCCAGCAGCTTAGTGCGGGGGCCGAGGGCCGGGGAGCTGTTTTTT.

The rearrangement uses TRBV5-1 and TRBJ2-4; tentatively, D is TRBD1 or TRBD2 (6 bases each). The germline gives CDR1 SGHRS, CDR2 YFSETQ. The CDR3 is made up of 16 amino acids. V dropped 4 bases and J dropped 0 bases, with 14 bases sitting between them. The CDR3 DNA reads as TGCGCCAGCAGCCCCGAGGAGGGGGGAGCCAAAAACATTCAGTACTTC. It translates to CASSPEEGGAKNIQYF.

The chain combines TRBV28 with TRBJ2-5, with 8 bases aligning to TRBD1. Germline loops: CDR1 MDHEN, CDR2 SYDVKM. With V trimmed by 5 bases and J by 2 bases, 4 bases remained unmatched. The CDR3 is 14 amino acids. The CDR3 spells CASSGQGWQETQYF. DNA of the CDR3: TGTGCCAGCAGTGGACAGGGTTGGCAAGAGACCCAGTACTTC.